This TCR beta chain was recorded in a study of blood T cell repertoires in COVID-19. Overall study context: Material from acute and convalescent COVID-19 was sourced from the United States, Italy and Spain. Sources were T cells, B-cell-depleted T cells, or PBMCs; the material itself was cDNA or gDNA.

The CDR3 totals 13 residues. V dropped 6 bases and J dropped 7; count of bases not matched to a gene: 8. Germline CDR1 reads LNHDA; CDR2 reads SQIVND (reference sequence). Repertoires were generated with immunoSEQ multiplex PCR, while TCRdb's copy carries only in-frame clones and drops some. The sample lists about 110,000 clones, less than 80% occurring once. J is TRBJ1-1 and V is TRBV19, with TRBD1 matching 7 bases. The source is a man older than 75 with COVID-19, enrolled during active disease. The sample comprised peripheral blood. CDR3 DNA sequence: TGTGCCAGTAGCCCCCACAGGGGAGGTGAAGCTTTCTTT. This gives the protein CASSPHRGGEAFF.